The 16 T cell receptor beta chains below were found in one sample sequenced in a study of molecular identifiers for immune sequencing clone quantification (dated by TCRdb to 2016 to 2018). To prepare the library, PCR was applied. The data were produced on an Illumina HiSeq 4000. TCRdb reprocessed the public reads (quality trimming at Q25 with fastp, clone calling with MiXCR) and kept in-frame beta chains. CDR3 protein duplicates are merged, each entry listing the most common genes and DNA. For this sample there are hundreds of thousands of distinct CDR3 sequences; 20% appear just once. 0.85% of the sample rests with the top ten. Sequences were obtained from naive CD8+ T cells from blood, with Jurkat cell RNA spiked in. In the paper's terms, the cell subset or site label means: FACS-sorted CD8+CD4-CCR7+CD45RA+ naive T cells. Receptor source: a human donor in good health. Some libraries in this study had Jurkat cell RNA spiked in.

The chain is built from TRBV5-3 and TRBJ2-1; 7 bases align to TRBD2. TRBV5-3 belongs to the ORF category, with a function that is uncertain. CDR3 length: 15 amino acids. Trimming cost V 8 bases and J 8 bases; bases outside gene matches: 16. CDR3 sequence: CASSIPSGGRDEQFF. The DNA for the CDR3 is TGTGCCAGCAGCATCCCTAGCGGTGGGCGGGATGAGCAGTTCTTC.

A remark on this clonotype: Possible read error: a much larger clone is one base away. In this CDR3 the conserved last residue, phenylalanine or tryptophan, is missing, so a read error is likely. V gene TRBV20-1 combines with J gene TRBJ1-5, with 9 bases identical to TRBD1. This CDR3 spans 15 amino acids. Germline CDR1 is DFQATT and CDR2 is SNEGSKA (reference sequence). V dropped 5 bases and J dropped 5; count of bases not matched to a gene: 10. The CDR3 DNA is TGCAGTGCTGCCGGGGACAGGGTTGCGGATCAGCCCCAGCATTCT. Its protein product is CSAAGDRVADQPQHS.

This clonotype was observed at least ten times. The chain carries TRBV29-1 and TRBJ1-3; D gene unclear. The V and J ends lost 0 bases and 8 bases respectively, with 11 bases between them. The CDR3 length is 13 residues. CDR1 is SQVTM, CDR2 ANQGSEA, per germline. CDR3 loop: CSVEDYGEHTIYF. CDR3 DNA: TGCAGCGTTGAAGATTATGGGGAGCACACCATATATTTT.

This clonotype was detected only once. This may stem from a read error, because a much larger clone lies one nucleotide away. The chain recombines TRBV24-1 with TRBJ2-2; D is undetermined. Trimming took 5 bases from V and 5 from J, leaving 8 bases between them. The length of the CDR3 is 13 residues. Germline lookup yields CDR1 KGHDR and CDR2 SFDVKD. CDR3 residues: CATSGSSTGELFF. CDR3 sequence (DNA): TGTGCCACCAGTGGTTCTAGTACCGGGGAGCTGTTTTTT.

This clonotype has a count of ten or more. V and J are TRBV6-6 and TRBJ2-4; 8 nucleotides agree with TRBD1. Germline CDR1 reads MNHNY; CDR2 reads SVGAGI (reference sequence). J lost 0 bases, V lost 0 bases, and 10 bases had no gene match. CDR3 length: 19 amino acids. CDR3 amino acids: CASSYSIQGVSLAKNIQYF. The DNA of the CDR3 is TGTGCCAGCAGTTACTCAATACAGGGGGTTTCACTAGCCAAAAACATTCAGTACTTC.

This clonotype was observed at least ten times. CDR3 residues: CASSIGSEAFF. The CDR3 DNA reads as TGTGCCAGCAGCATTGGTTCGGAAGCTTTCTTT. The chain links TRBV7-6 to TRBJ1-1, with D unclear. The CDR3 consists of 11 residues. Trimming pared 5 bases from V and 8 bases from J, leaving 9 bases between. The V gene's germline CDR1 is SGHVS and CDR2 FNYEAQ.

This clonotype was detected ten times or more. V gene TRBV2 combines with J gene TRBJ1-4; TRBD1 is a possible D gene (5 bases). The germline gives CDR1 SNHLY, CDR2 FYNNEI. The CDR3 consists of 13 residues. V was trimmed by 11 bases and J by 4 bases, leaving 14 bases between them. CDR3 nucleotide sequence: TGTGCCGTAAGACACAGGAGTAATGAAAAACTGTTTTTT. It encodes CAVRHRSNEKLFF.

This clonotype was detected only a few times. V gene TRBV11-2 combines with J gene TRBJ2-7; D remains ambiguous. V lost 0 bases, J lost 3 bases, and 6 bases lay in between. Germline lookup yields CDR1 SGHAT and CDR2 FQNNGV. There are 13 residues in the CDR3. The CDR3 region is CASSLDEVYEQYF. DNA for the CDR3: TGTGCCAGCAGCTTAGACGAGGTCTACGAGCAGTACTTC.

Remarks on this clonotype: This may be a read error: a much more frequent sequence differs by one nucleotide. Without the conserved terminal phenylalanine or tryptophan, this CDR3 likely stems from a read error. V gene TRBV20-1 combines with J gene TRBJ2-7, with no clear D. The germline V and J ends were trimmed by 1 base and 3 bases, with 10 bases remaining between them. This CDR3 has 13 amino acids. Germline CDR1 DFQATT, CDR2 SNEGSKA (reference sequence). The CDR3 nucleotides are TGCAGTGCTAGAGGTAGTCATTTCTACGAGCAGTACCTC. Protein sequence: CSARGSHFYEQYL.

For this clonotype: A single base separates this from a much larger clone, so it may be a read error. The gene calls are TRBV12-5 and TRBJ1-1, with TRBD1 as a possible D gene (5 bases). Germline CDR1 reads LGHNT; CDR2 reads FRNRAP. This CDR3 is 15 amino acids long. The CDR3 loop is CASGRLDGGNIEAFF. The CDR3 nucleotides are TGTGCTAGTGGCCGCCTCGATGGGGGAAACATTGAAGCTTTCTTT.

The CDR3 DNA follows: TGTGCCAGCAGTACACTATTGGGGGATTCGAGCTCTGGAAACACCATATATTTT. Its protein is CASSTLLGDSSSGNTIYF. The V gene is TRBV12-3 or TRBV12-4, the J gene TRBJ1-3; D is perhaps TRBD1 (5 bases). Trimming left V 5 bases short and J 0 bases short, with 20 bases between. The CDR3 spans 18 residues.

The V gene is TRBV27, the J gene TRBJ1-1; D unclear. V lost 6 bases to trimming and J lost 4 bases, with 12 bases between them. Germline V gene sequence: CDR1 MNHEY, CDR2 SMNVEV (reference sequence). This CDR3 has 13 residues. CDR3 nucleotides: TGTGCCAGCAGCCTTGGGAGGCGCACTGAAGCTTTCTTT. It is translated as CASSLGRRTEAFF.

The sample holds one count of this clonotype. This may come from a read error, since a much larger clone is one base off. The rearrangement joins TRBV29-1 to TRBJ2-7; D not resolved. The germline CDR1 and CDR2 sequences are SQVTM and ANQGSEA. The CDR3 has 13 amino acids. The CDR3 protein is CSVGQTSSYVQYF. CDR3 coding DNA: TGCAGCGTTGGTCAGACCAGCTCCTACGTGCAGTACTTC.

This clonotype appeared many times. The V and J genes are TRBV20-1 and TRBJ2-7, with D possibly being TRBD2 (6 bases). CDR3 length: 15 amino acids. V was cut by 4 bases and J by 2 bases, with 18 bases left in between. Germline V gene data show CDR1 as DFQATT and CDR2 as SNEGSKA (reference sequence). The CDR3 loop is CSATFLGEEPYEQYF. The CDR3, as DNA: TGCAGTGCTACATTCTTGGGGGAGGAGCCCTACGAGCAGTACTTC.

This clonotype was counted many times. The CDR3 is CASSLGAWNSNQPQHF. In nucleotides, the CDR3 is TGTGCCAGCAGTTTAGGGGCATGGAATAGCAATCAGCCCCAGCATTTT. The chain is built from TRBV12-3 or TRBV12-4 and TRBJ1-5; D unclear. The CDR3 consists of 16 residues. V gave up 1 base and J gave up 0 bases, with 10 bases separating them.

This clonotype was seen ten or more times. V is TRBV30 and J is TRBJ1-4; TRBD1 matches at 8 bases. Trimming removed 1 base from V and 12 bases from J; junction bases left unmatched: 4. Germline V CDR1 and CDR2: GTSNPN, SVGIG (reference sequence). This CDR3 contains 12 residues. The CDR3 nucleotides read TGTGCCTGGAGTGCCCCGACAGGGGAACTGTTTTTT. This codes for CAWSAPTGELFF.